This entry features one TCR beta chain sequence. The target antigen is unknown. These data are taken from a study of siplizumab effects on memory and regulatory T cells. Study-level points and caveats: Memory cells that were CD4+ and unstimulated gave rise to alloreactive sequences, which siplizumab significantly reduced. Contribution to the alloresponse seemed major for naive T cells, which also seemed more diverse than memory cells. No naive or memory phenotype could be assigned to roughly 80-97% of proliferating clones.

Using immunoSEQ multiplex PCR, the repertoire was profiled, and TCRdb retains in-frame clones only, with some absent. The sample lists 100,000 or so clones, about 95% seen once, with roughly 1.3% in the top ten. This CDR3 is 14 amino acids long. Germline trimming cut 5 bases from V and 5 bases from J; bases unmatched to any gene: 8. From germline, CDR1 is SGHVS and CDR2 FNYEAQ. This receptor was obtained from a human donor in good health. This rearrangement joins TRBV7-6 to TRBJ1-2; TRBD1 matches at 7 bases. The sequencing sample was made of non-Treg CD4+ T cells sorted from blood. The CDR3 nucleotides are TGTGCCAGCAGCCAAGGCGGGACAGTGTATGGCTACACCTTC. Translated: CASSQGGTVYGYTF.